The TCR beta chain under discussion was sequenced for a study of human T cells and chemical hapten exposure. Using its own MiXCR run on the RACE reads, TCRdb lists one record per CDR3 protein. The sample holds approximately 80,000 distinct CDR3 sequences, 10% to 15% seen once. On this clonotype: An end of the junction does not agree with germline; a read error may underlie this.

Noted time point: patch test 3, about 24 weeks after DPC sensitization. Regarding treatment: therapeutic diphenylcyclopropenone sensitization with weekly scalp DPC. This CDR3 has 12 amino acids. Germline assignment: CDR1 SQVTM and CDR2 ANQGSEA. This sequence was found in a woman between 50 and 59 years old with alopecia areata. Some clones in this sample may be carry-over from other donors' samples. J is TRBJ2-3 and V is TRBV29-1; the D is unclear. Sequences were derived from whole blood, sampled in connection with sensitization to the hapten diphenylcyclopropenone (DPC). The CDR3 coding sequence is TGCAGCGTAGAAGAAAACACAGATACGCAGTATTTT. Translated, it gives CSVEENTDTQYF.